The 30 T cell receptor beta chains in this list originate from one sample, sequenced in a study of blood T cell repertoires in COVID-19. Only in-frame clones appear in the TCRdb table, and some are missing; sequencing was by immunoSEQ multiplex PCR. The repertoire holds roughly 370,000 clones, with around nine tenths as singletons. The sequenced sample was PBMCs or T cells enriched from blood (not recorded which). The source of these receptors is a woman between 45 and 60 years old who had recovered from COVID-19.

The chain uses TRBV7-8 and TRBJ2-2; D is unclear. The CDR3 spans 12 residues. Germline V CDR1 and CDR2: SGHVS, FQNEAQ. V was shortened by 8 bases and J by 9 bases, with 13 bases between the two germline ends. The CDR3 is CASQDLRRELFF. The CDR3 region has the DNA TGTGCCAGCCAGGATCTTCGACGGGAGCTGTTTTTT. The full variable domain, rest sourced from reference TRBV7-8 and TRBJ2-2, is GAGVSQSPRYKVAKRGQDVALRCDPISGHVSLFWYQQALGQGPEFLTYFQNEAQLDKSGLPSDRFFAERPEGSVSTLKIQRTQQEDSAVYLCASQDLRRELFFGEGSRLTVL.

This chain links TRBV7-2 with TRBJ1-6; no clear D. Germline CDR1 reads SGHTA; CDR2 reads FQGNSA. V shed 0 bases and J shed 6 bases, with 12 bases lying between them. This CDR3 region has 16 residues. The CDR3 sequence: CASSLAAGSGNSPLHF. CDR3 DNA sequence: TGTGCCAGCAGCTTAGCGGCGGGCAGTGGTAATTCACCCCTCCACTTT.

The rearrangement links TRBV23-1 to TRBJ1-3, with D possibly TRBD1 on 6 matching bases. TRBV23-1 is an ORF, with its function uncertain. This CDR3 has 17 residues. The V gene lost 4 bases and the J gene lost 3 bases, with 19 bases spanning the gap. The CDR3 reads CASSPSQGRLHGNTIYF. CDR3 nucleotide sequence: TGCGCCAGCAGTCCTTCACAGGGTAGGTTACATGGAAACACCATATATTTT.

About this clone: The sample carries other DNA sequences with the same CDR3. This chain links TRBV30 with TRBJ1-3; D remains unclear. Per germline, CDR1 GTSNPN and CDR2 SVGIG (reference sequence). This CDR3 is built from 14 residues. The V gene lost 0 bases and the J gene lost 2 bases, with 8 bases spanning the gap. The DNA of the CDR3 is TGTGCCTGGAGTGTTGGAGGCACTGGAAACACCATATATTTT. Translating gives CAWSVGGTGNTIYF.

On this clone: No conserved phenylalanine or tryptophan is present at the end of the CDR3, so a read error is the likely explanation. The DNA is left out, because the CDR3 cannot be placed on it with certainty; the CDR3 is given as TCRdb lists it. The chain joins TRBV27 to TRBJ1-2; the table names TRBD1, a call not compared with the DNA. Germline CDR1 is MNHEY and CDR2 is SMNVEV (reference sequence). Both ends counted, the CDR3 spans 10 residues. Here the CDR3 reads CASSLGACAI.

The V gene is TRBV6-2 or TRBV6-3, the J gene TRBJ2-7; 7 nucleotides line up with TRBD2. This CDR3 has 14 residues. The germline gives CDR1 MNHEY, CDR2 SVGEGT. V shed 7 bases, J shed 3 bases, and the junction held 9 bases outside the gene matches. DNA of the CDR3: TGTGCCAGCATCCCCCGGAGGACTAGCTACGAGCAGTACTTC. It specifies CASIPRRTSYEQYF.

The chain recombines TRBV28 with TRBJ1-2; 8 nucleotides align to TRBD1. V shed 10 bases, J shed 9 bases, and the junction held 19 bases outside the gene matches. The CDR3 covers 15 residues. Germline V gene data show CDR1 as MDHEN and CDR2 as SYDVKM. CDR3 DNA: TGTGCCACTCATCTCGGGGGACAGGTCGAGGGACGCTACACCTTC. It yields the protein CATHLGGQVEGRYTF.

There are a few counts of this clone. V is TRBV10-3 and J is TRBJ1-1; D is perhaps TRBD1 (5 bases). With 4 bases removed from V and 1 base from J, the gap between germline ends came to 13 bases. Germline V gene sequence: CDR1 ENHRY, CDR2 SYGVKD. The CDR3 has 15 residues. The CDR3 protein is CAISAGQVGNTEAFF. The CDR3, as DNA: TGTGCCATCAGTGCAGGGCAGGTAGGGAACACTGAAGCTTTCTTT.

The chain combines TRBV7-2 with TRBJ2-5, with 14 nucleotides matching TRBD2. Germline-derived CDR1 and CDR2 are SGHTA and FQGNSA. This CDR3 is built from 17 residues. V was clipped by 5 bases and J by 5 bases; unmatched bases: 10. Written as DNA, the CDR3 is TGTGCCAGCAGCCCGGCCGGGACTAGCGGGGGCAGGGAGACCCAGTACTTC. Protein sequence: CASSPAGTSGGRETQYF.

The genes are TRBV6-2 or TRBV6-3 and TRBJ1-5; D is unresolved. Germline CDR1 MNHEY, CDR2 SVGEGT. The CDR3 is made up of 12 amino acids. V was clipped by 2 bases and J by 7 bases, with 6 bases between them. The CDR3 sequence is CASSYPFQPQHF. CDR3 nucleotides: TGTGCCAGCAGTTACCCCTTCCAGCCCCAGCATTTT.

The rearrangement links TRBV6-1 to TRBJ1-3; no firm D call. The V end lost 3 bases, the J end lost 0 bases, and 9 bases lay between the germline ends. This CDR3 is built from 15 residues. CDR1 and CDR2 (germline): MNHNS, SASEGT. CDR3 DNA sequence: TGTGCCAGCAGTGAGAGCGGGGTCTCTGGAAACACCATATATTTT. Its protein is CASSESGVSGNTIYF.

J is TRBJ2-3 and V is TRBV5-1, with 10 bases fitting TRBD2. Germline-derived CDR1 and CDR2 are SGHRS and YFSETQ. V lost 5 bases and J lost 4; bases outside the gene matches: 7. This CDR3 has 15 residues. The DNA of the CDR3 is TGCGCCAGCAGTTCCAGCGGGGGGGCGGCAGATACGCAGTATTTT. The encoded protein is CASSSSGGAADTQYF. Based on the CDR3 plus reference TRBV5-1 and TRBJ2-3, the full variable domain is KAGVTQTPRYLIKTRGQQVTLSCSPISGHRSVSWYQQTPGQGLQFLFEYFSETQRNKGNFPGRFSGRQFSNSRSEMNVSTLELGDSALYLCASSSSGGAADTQYFGPGTRLTVL.

The chain joins TRBV15 to TRBJ1-6; unclear D gene. The CDR3 covers 13 residues. Germline V lookup: CDR1 LNHNV, CDR2 YYDKDF (reference sequence). Trimming cost V 1 base and J 6 bases, with 4 bases left between them. The DNA of the CDR3 is TGTGCCACCAGCAGAGTACTTAATTCACCCCTCCACTTT. It encodes CATSRVLNSPLHF.

This chain uses TRBV28 with TRBJ2-6; TRBD1 matches at 9 bases. The J segment lost 2 bases and the V segment lost 5 bases, leaving 1 base of the junction unmatched. The length of the CDR3 is 15 residues. Germline V gives CDR1 MDHEN, CDR2 SYDVKM. The CDR3 loop reads CASSRTGAGANVLTF. CDR3 in DNA: TGTGCCAGCAGTCGGACAGGGGCTGGGGCCAACGTCCTGACTTTC.

The sample holds a few counts of this clone. The rearrangement links TRBV7-6 to TRBJ1-3, with a tentative D call TRBD1 (6 bases). The CDR3 spans 15 residues. The germline V and J ends were trimmed by 5 bases and 0 bases, with 11 bases remaining between them. Germline V CDR1 and CDR2: SGHVS, FNYEAQ. DNA for the CDR3: TGTGCCAGCAGCGCCCAGACAGGCTCTGGAAACACCATATATTTT. This translates into CASSAQTGSGNTIYF. The full variable domain, in which reference TRBV7-6 and TRBJ1-3 provide the parts outside the CDR3, is GAGVSQSPRYKVTKRGQDVALRCDPISGHVSLYWYRQALGQGPEFLTYFNYEAQQDKSGLPNDRFSAERPEGSISTLTIQRTEQRDSAMYRCASSAQTGSGNTIYFGEGSWLTVV.

The V gene is TRBV2, the J gene TRBJ1-5, with a weak D call TRBD1 (5 bases). Trimming stripped 6 bases from V and 3 bases from J, with 9 bases between. Looked up from germline, CDR1 is SNHLY and CDR2 is FYNNEI. The CDR3 spans 13 residues. CDR3 in DNA: TGTGCCAGCAGCGCAGGGCTCAATCAGCCCCAGCATTTT. It translates to CASSAGLNQPQHF.

The chain employs TRBV3-1 (or the pseudogene TRBV3-2) and TRBJ1-6; tentative D call: TRBD1 (6 bases). Germline V gives CDR1 LGHDT, CDR2 YNNKEL (reference sequence). This CDR3 spans 19 amino acids. V was pared by 1 base and J by 1 base, with 17 bases between. The CDR3 region has the DNA TGTGCCAGCAGCCAAGTTGTACAGGGTGGGAAATCCTATAATTCACCCCTCCACTTT. Amino acid sequence: CASSQVVQGGKSYNSPLHF.

V usage is TRBV4-3 and J usage is TRBJ2-5; 7 bases match TRBD1. Germline V gives CDR1 LGHNA, CDR2 YSLEER. The CDR3 spans 15 residues. The junction had 6 bases not matched to a gene; V was cut back by 1 base and J by 4 bases. In nucleotides, the CDR3 is TGCGCCAGCAGCCAAGGACAGGGAAAGGGAGAGACCCAGTACTTC. Translation gives CASSQGQGKGETQYF.

The rearrangement uses TRBV5-1 and TRBJ2-5; no definite D call. Germline values: CDR1 SGHRS, CDR2 YFSETQ. The CDR3 covers 15 residues. V was shortened by 0 bases and J by 2 bases, with 11 bases between the two germline ends. The CDR3 sequence: CASSLGNGWQETQYF. CDR3 bases: TGCGCCAGCAGCTTGGGAAACGGGTGGCAAGAGACCCAGTACTTC.

The genes are TRBV5-1 and TRBJ1-2, with D uncertain. The V end lost 4 bases, the J end lost 4 bases, and 20 bases lay between the germline ends. The CDR3 totals 16 residues. CDR1 and CDR2 (germline): SGHRS, YFSETQ. CDR3 residues: CASSQTNGEKSYGYTF. The CDR3 region has the DNA TGCGCCAGCAGCCAGACCAACGGGGAGAAGAGCTATGGCTACACCTTC.

V usage is TRBV28 and J usage is TRBJ1-2; D perhaps matches TRBD1 (6 bases). The CDR3 contains 14 residues. The V end was cut by 1 base, the J end by 8 bases, with 14 bases between. CDR1 MDHEN and CDR2 SYDVKM come from the germline V gene. The CDR3 is CASSLSAFRGGYTF. The CDR3 coding sequence is TGTGCCAGCAGTTTATCAGCCTTTAGGGGGGGCTACACCTTC.

V is TRBV6-5 and J is TRBJ1-2; D is undetermined. The CDR3 spans 14 residues. Germline CDR1 and CDR2: MNHEY and SVGAGI. V was pared by 0 bases and J by 5 bases, with 10 bases between. The CDR3 sequence is CASSYSGEWYGYTF. The CDR3, as DNA: TGTGCCAGCAGTTACTCTGGAGAGTGGTATGGCTACACCTTC.

The chain uses TRBV11-2 and TRBJ1-3; tentative D call: TRBD1 (6 bases). Trimming stripped 1 base from V and 2 bases from J, with 9 bases between. Germline CDR1 is SGHAT and CDR2 is FQNNGV. This CDR3 region has 15 residues. The CDR3 spells CASSLVGGTGNTIYF. CDR3 sequence (DNA): TGTGCCAGCAGCTTAGTAGGGGGAACTGGAAACACCATATATTTT.

J is TRBJ2-3 and V is TRBV7-8; D might be TRBD2 (6 bases). Germline assignment: CDR1 SGHVS and CDR2 FQNEAQ. The CDR3 is 12 amino acids. V dropped 8 bases and J dropped 0 bases, with 6 bases sitting between them. The CDR3 sequence is CASRGSTDTQYF. The CDR3 nucleotides read TGTGCCAGCCGGGGGAGCACAGATACGCAGTATTTT. The full variable domain, in which reference TRBV7-8 and TRBJ2-3 provide the parts outside the CDR3, is GAGVSQSPRYKVAKRGQDVALRCDPISGHVSLFWYQQALGQGPEFLTYFQNEAQLDKSGLPSDRFFAERPEGSVSTLKIQRTQQEDSAVYLCASRGSTDTQYFGPGTRLTVL.

V gene TRBV19 combines with J gene TRBJ1-3, with D uncertain. The V gene's germline CDR1 is LNHDA and CDR2 SQIVND (reference sequence). The CDR3 is 18 amino acids. Trimming took 2 bases from V and 7 from J, leaving 24 bases between them. DNA for the CDR3: TGTGCCAGTAGTATAAGGAGGTGGGCTGAAGGCGGCGGGAACACCATATATTTT. It is translated as CASSIRRWAEGGGNTIYF.

The J gene is TRBJ1-1, the V gene TRBV19; 7 bases map to TRBD1. This CDR3 has 14 residues. With V trimmed by 5 bases and J by 1 base, 4 bases remained unmatched. In germline, CDR1 is LNHDA, CDR2 SQIVND (reference sequence). For the CDR3, the DNA is TGTGCCAGTAGTCCACGGACAGGGAACACTGAAGCTTTCTTT. It translates to CASSPRTGNTEAFF.

This chain links TRBV5-5 with TRBJ1-2; TRBD1 agrees at 9 bases. The CDR3 consists of 14 residues. Germline V gene lookup returns CDR1 SGHKS and CDR2 YYEKEE (reference sequence). The V segment lost 3 bases and the J segment 8 bases; nucleotides outside the gene matches: 8. CDR3 sequence: CASSSPGQGNGYTF. The CDR3, as DNA: TGTGCCAGCAGCTCACCAGGACAGGGGAACGGCTACACCTTC.

This clone was picked up a small number of times. This rearrangement joins TRBV19 to TRBJ1-2, with D perhaps TRBD1 (6 bases). The germline V gene encodes CDR1 LNHDA and CDR2 SQIVND (reference sequence). With 4 bases removed from V and 7 bases from J, the gap between germline ends came to 10 bases. This CDR3 comprises 12 residues. The CDR3 nucleotides read TGTGCCAGTAGTACAGGGGTAGTTGGCTACACCTTC. It is translated as CASSTGVVGYTF.

The chain employs TRBV3-1 (or the pseudogene TRBV3-2) and TRBJ2-4; 10 nucleotides align to TRBD2. The CDR3 is 14 amino acids. CDR1 LGHDT and CDR2 YNNKEL come from the germline V gene (reference sequence). V gave up 4 bases and J gave up 7 bases; unmatched junction bases: 4. The CDR3 DNA sequence: TGTGCCAGCAGCCTTCGAGCGGGGGGGAACATTCAGTACTTC. The encoded protein is CASSLRAGGNIQYF.

The chain employs TRBV19 and TRBJ1-2; D might be TRBD1 (6 bases). The CDR3 loop spans 14 amino acids. The germline CDR1 and CDR2 sequences are LNHDA and SQIVND (reference sequence). The germline V and J ends were trimmed by 1 base and 5 bases, with 11 bases remaining between them. CDR3 sequence: CASSIGQALYGYTF. The DNA for the CDR3 is TGTGCCAGTAGTATAGGACAGGCTCTATATGGCTACACCTTC.